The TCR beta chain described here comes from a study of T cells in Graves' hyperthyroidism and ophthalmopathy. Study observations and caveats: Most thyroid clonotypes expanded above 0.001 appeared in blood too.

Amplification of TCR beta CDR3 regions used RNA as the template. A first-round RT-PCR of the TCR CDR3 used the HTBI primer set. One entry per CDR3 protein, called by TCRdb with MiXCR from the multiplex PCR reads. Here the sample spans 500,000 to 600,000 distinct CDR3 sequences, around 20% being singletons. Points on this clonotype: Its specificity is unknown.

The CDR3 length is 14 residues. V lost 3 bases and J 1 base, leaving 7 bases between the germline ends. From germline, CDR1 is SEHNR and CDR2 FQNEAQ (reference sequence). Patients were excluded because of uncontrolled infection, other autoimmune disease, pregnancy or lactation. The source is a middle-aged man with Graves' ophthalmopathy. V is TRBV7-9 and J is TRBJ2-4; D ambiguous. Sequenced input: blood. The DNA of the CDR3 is TGTGCCAGCAGCTTCAGAGAGGCCAAAAACATTCAGTACTTC. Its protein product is CASSFREAKNIQYF.